What follows are 13 T cell receptor beta chains derived from one specimen sequenced in a study of blood T cell repertoires in COVID-19. Clones were sequenced by immunoSEQ multiplex PCR, and TCRdb holds only the in-frame ones, with some missing. This table holds 130,000 to 150,000 clones, 85% to 90% found once. Sample: peripheral blood. The receptors come from a woman aged 40 to 55 with acute or convalescent COVID-19.

The V and J genes are TRBV6-2 or TRBV6-3 and TRBJ2-4, with D maybe TRBD1 (6 bases). CDR3 length equals 17 residues. Germline V CDR1 and CDR2: MNHEY, SVGEGT. V was clipped by 5 bases and J by 4 bases, with 21 bases between them. CDR3 protein: CASSPSRLWGRKNIQYF. DNA for the CDR3: TGTGCCAGCAGTCCCTCTCGGTTGTGGGGGCGGAAAAACATTCAGTACTTC.

V gene TRBV7-2 combines with J gene TRBJ2-5; weak D call: TRBD1 (5 bases). V was cut by 2 bases and J by 5 bases, with 12 bases left in between. Germline CDR1 is SGHTA and CDR2 is FQGNSA. The CDR3 sequence is 14 residues long. Here the CDR3 reads CASSLNYPGETQYF. In nucleotides, the CDR3 is TGTGCCAGCAGCTTAAACTATCCAGGGGAGACCCAGTACTTC.

J is TRBJ2-3 and V is TRBV11-3, with TRBD2 as a possible D gene (5 bases). Germline CDR1 SGHNT, CDR2 YENEEA. Between the trimmed V and J ends, which lost 4 bases and 2 bases, there was a span of 13 bases. This CDR3 contains 15 residues. The CDR3 DNA is TGTGCCAGCAGCTCCCGCCTAGCAACCACAGATACGCAGTATTTT. Protein sequence: CASSSRLATTDTQYF. The whole variable domain, remainder taken from reference TRBV11-3 and TRBJ2-3, is EAGVVQSPRYKIIEKKQPVAFWCNPISGHNTLYWYLQNLGQGPELLIRYENEEAVDDSQLPKDRFSAERLKGVDSTLKIQPAELGDSAVYLCASSSRLATTDTQYFGPGTRLTVL.

The genes are TRBV15 and TRBJ2-1; TRBD2 is a possible D gene (6 bases). The CDR3 extends over 16 amino acids. Germline V gene lookup returns CDR1 LNHNV and CDR2 YYDKDF (reference sequence). Deletions cut 5 bases from V and 8 bases from J, with 22 bases between. CDR3 sequence (DNA): TGTGCCACCAGCCTGGGCCCTAGCGTCCCGGTCTATGAGCAGTTCTTC. This codes for CATSLGPSVPVYEQFF.

The chain has TRBV27 and TRBJ2-5; TRBD2 agrees at 8 bases. The CDR3 is made up of 16 amino acids. V dropped 0 bases and J dropped 5; count of bases not matched to a gene: 8. Looked up from germline, CDR1 is MNHEY and CDR2 is SMNVEV (reference sequence). The CDR3 DNA is TGTGCCAGCAGTTTATCCCAACTAGCGGTGGGGGAGACCCAGTACTTC. Translated: CASSLSQLAVGETQYF.

The V call is TRBV13, the J call TRBJ2-7, with 14 bases that match TRBD2. CDR1 and CDR2 from the germline V gene are PRHDT and FYEKMQ (reference sequence). Losses at the gene ends were 2 bases for V and 4 bases for J; bases not matched to a gene: 4. The CDR3 runs to 16 residues. The CDR3 protein is CASSLRTSGGWYEQYF. The CDR3 bases are TGTGCCAGCAGCTTACGGACTAGCGGGGGGTGGTACGAGCAGTACTTC.

J is TRBJ2-3 and V is TRBV7-2, with D unresolved. V was clipped by 5 bases and J by 6 bases, with 9 bases between them. Germline loops: CDR1 SGHTA, CDR2 FQGNSA. This CDR3 has 12 residues. CDR3 sequence (DNA): TGTGCCAGCAGCCTAGGTATGGATACGCAGTATTTT. It encodes CASSLGMDTQYF.

V gene TRBV6-2 or TRBV6-3 combines with J gene TRBJ2-3; TRBD2 aligns across 8 bases. Germline lookup yields CDR1 MNHEY and CDR2 SVGEGT. Losses at the gene ends were 2 bases for V and 3 bases for J; bases not matched to a gene: 13. CDR3 length equals 18 residues. CDR3 sequence: CASSYPLGAGGRTDTQYF. CDR3 DNA sequence: TGTGCCAGCAGTTACCCCCTTGGCGCGGGGGGCCGTACAGATACGCAGTATTTT.

The chain is built from TRBV19 and TRBJ1-1; D uncertain. The CDR3 runs to 15 residues. CDR1 is LNHDA and CDR2 is SQIVND in the germline V gene (reference sequence). Between the trimmed V and J ends, which lost 8 bases and 0 bases, there was a span of 16 bases. As DNA, the CDR3 is TGTGCCAGTTGCGGGCACGGCTTCATGAACACTGAAGCTTTCTTT. This codes for CASCGHGFMNTEAFF.

The chain uses TRBV3-1 (or the pseudogene TRBV3-2) and TRBJ1-5; no firm D call. Germline V gene data show CDR1 as LGHDT and CDR2 as YNNKEL (reference sequence). Trimming removed 0 bases at V and 6 bases at J, with 12 bases between. The CDR3 consists of 15 residues. The CDR3 protein is CASSQEGGYSQPQHF. The CDR3 DNA reads TGTGCCAGCAGCCAAGAAGGAGGGTATAGTCAGCCCCAGCATTTT.

V and J are TRBV20-1 and TRBJ2-5; D gene uncertain. Trimming took 3 bases from V and 4 from J, leaving 6 bases between them. The CDR3 sequence is 11 residues long. Germline CDR1 and CDR2: DFQATT and SNEGSKA (reference sequence). The CDR3 region is CSARSPETQYF. The CDR3 nucleotides read TGCAGTGCTAGGAGTCCAGAGACCCAGTACTTC.

The V call is TRBV19, the J call TRBJ1-5; no firm D call. Trimming left V 2 bases short and J 9 bases short, with 20 bases between. The CDR3 length is 16 residues. CDR1 and CDR2 from the germline V gene are LNHDA and SQIVND (reference sequence). The CDR3 DNA sequence: TGTGCCAGTAGTATAATATCCGCCAGTGGGCATTGGCCCCAGCATTTT. This sequence encodes CASSIISASGHWPQHF.

This clone has only one observation. This rearrangement joins TRBV2 to TRBJ2-3; TRBD2 agrees at 10 bases. The CDR3 runs 16 residues. The V segment lost 1 base and the J segment 5 bases; nucleotides outside the gene matches: 6. Germline CDR1 SNHLY, CDR2 FYNNEI. The CDR3 nucleotides read TGTGCCAGCAGTGAAGGGACTAGCGGCCTCGGAGATACGCAGTATTTT. It translates to CASSEGTSGLGDTQYF.